The T cell receptor beta chain under discussion was sequenced for a study of OX40 agonist ivuxolimab in advanced cancers. On the study more broadly: A mean age of approximately 58 years, range about 20 to 90, was recorded, and 70% to 85% were male. Whole-study findings and limits: Within 6 weeks, CD4+ and CD8+ blood T cells expanded clonally at 0.1 to 3.0 mg/kg. Still undetermined is the antigen specificity of the expanded peripheral T cells.

Worth noting for this clone: Its antigen remains unidentified.

Profiled with immunoSEQ multiplex PCR; TCRdb holds only in-frame clones, not every one. The sample includes about 62,000 clones, about four fifths of them seen just once. The CDR3 length is 13 residues. Trimming took 2 bases from V and 5 from J, leaving 12 bases between them. Per germline, CDR1 GTSNPN and CDR2 SVGIG (reference sequence). The sequencing used CD4+ or CD8+ T cells sorted from blood, collected in a trial of the OX40 agonist ivuxolimab. The origin of this receptor is an adult with an advanced solid tumor such as melanoma, head and neck, liver or kidney cancer. The chain couples TRBV30 to TRBJ1-2; D might be TRBD1 (5 bases). Here the CDR3 reads CAWSPSWGYGYTF. CDR3 coding DNA: TGTGCCTGGAGTCCTTCGTGGGGGTATGGCTACACCTTC.